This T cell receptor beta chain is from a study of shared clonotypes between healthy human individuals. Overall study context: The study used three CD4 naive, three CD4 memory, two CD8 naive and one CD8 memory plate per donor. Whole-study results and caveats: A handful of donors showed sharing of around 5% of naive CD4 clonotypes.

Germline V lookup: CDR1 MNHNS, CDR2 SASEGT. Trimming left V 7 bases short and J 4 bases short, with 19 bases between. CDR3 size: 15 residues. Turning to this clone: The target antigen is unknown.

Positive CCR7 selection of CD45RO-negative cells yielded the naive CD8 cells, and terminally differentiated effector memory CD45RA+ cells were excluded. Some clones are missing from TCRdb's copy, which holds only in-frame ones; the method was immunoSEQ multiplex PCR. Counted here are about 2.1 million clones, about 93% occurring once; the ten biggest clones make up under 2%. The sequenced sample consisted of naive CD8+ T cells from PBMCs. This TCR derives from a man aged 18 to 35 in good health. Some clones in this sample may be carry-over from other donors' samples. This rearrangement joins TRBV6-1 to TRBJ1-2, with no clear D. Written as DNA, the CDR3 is TGTGCCAGCACGGGGAGGAGAGGGAGTGCCTATGGCTACACCTTC. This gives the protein CASTGRRGSAYGYTF.